This section outlines one T cell receptor (beta chain) sequence together with its context. This clone has only one observation. Its antigen has not been determined. No base quality information exists; no much larger clone differs at one position. The data were obtained in a study of cytomegalovirus exposure and HLA in healthy donors (dated by TCRdb to the late 2010s). With respect to the entire study: According to an earlier analysis of several hundred of the donors, about 180 million T cells yielded 95 million to 140 million unique TCR beta sequences and about 300 Gb of sequence data. Approximately 330 gigabases of sequencing data and roughly 81 million unique TCR sequences made up an early release that covered approximately 700 HLA-typed donors. Among the roughly 400 genotyped donors, under 90% belonged to the genetic ancestry cluster associated with self-reported Caucasian donors. The study aimed to test whether signatures of past pathogen exposure could be identified by cataloging public T cell receptors. The T cell repertoires of 700 or so subjects were profiled by immunosequencing and related to cytomegalovirus serostatus. In addition to the first cohort of 666 subjects, a separate validation cohort of under 150 different subjects was used. To predict cytomegalovirus infection status, the study combined high-throughput TCR immunosequencing, statistical association of individual TCRs with disease status, and machine learning. To study patterns of TCR occurrence, a later analysis re-analyzed previously published TCR beta repertoires from around 670 donors and added high-resolution HLA genotyping. The later analysis used no new phenotypic data to find candidate immune exposures, relying instead on TCR beta sequences and their occurrence across donors. In an earlier analysis of around 540 of the donors, high-throughput TCR beta sequencing was used to judge whether each TCR beta V gene segment behaved as functional or pseudogenic. Alongside the repertoire data, information on donor age, sex, ethnicity and CMV serostatus was compiled. A later genetic analysis used genome-wide SNP genotypes for about three fifths of the 666 donors, treating that subset as a discovery cohort. All discovery cohort repertoires had been generated on a single sequencing platform. Both class I and class II loci were covered by HLA typing, at four-digit resolution. The number of typed donors differed by locus: roughly 629-630 for A, B, C, DRB1 and DQB1; 500 to 550 for DQA1; approximately 600 for DPA1; and roughly 490 for DPB1. Because of strong linkage in the cohort, four or five DR-DQ haplotypes were treated as single units for association and clustering. Across roughly 420 genotyped donors of the cohort, an average of roughly 230,000 unique TCR beta nucleotide sequences per donor were sequenced, and roughly a sixth of those sequences were non-productive. The full study reports these points: In a later genetic analysis, a missense DCLRE1C variant was associated with V-gene and J-gene trimming of TCR beta chains, and the association was replicated in an independent cohort. Presence/absence analyses assumed roughly uniform sequencing depth across donors, an assumption that may not hold. In an earlier analysis of under 600 of the donors, most TCR beta V segments were observed in productive rearrangements about 90% or about 30% of the time, broadly matching IMGT annotations. In a later genetic analysis, fewer N-insertions in productive TCRs were reported among donors in an Asian-associated ancestry cluster than the approximately 670-donor mean. The classifier was reported to diagnose cytomegalovirus status with high specificity and sensitivity in both the original cohort and the validation cohort. The earlier analysis of approximately 590 of the donors excluded around 17 rarely observed V segments, including chromosome 9 orphons, because counts were too low. When HLA alleles, especially DR and DQ, strongly co-occurred, TCR associations were difficult to assign to individual alleles. A few of the identified cytomegalovirus-associated TCR beta chains were confirmed in vitro to be specific for cytomegalovirus antigens. Because HLA typing was missing for some donors at each locus, association tests included only the typed subset. In a later analysis, 16,951 TCR beta sequences were associated with specific HLA alleles at a false discovery rate of 0.05. The 87-base-pair reads could not distinguish some IMGT-functional V segments, including TRBV6-2 and TRBV6-3, so those segments were excluded. Linkage disequilibrium might explain the correlated functional status among segregating V segments, but an unknown experimental factor could not be ruled out. A later analysis found that HLA-associated TCR beta chains were more clonally expanded and had lower generation probabilities than equally common non-associated chains. According to a later analysis, TCR association rates differed among HLA loci, with DRB1 alleles showing the most associated TCRs and HLA-C alleles showing the fewest. A further reported finding was that TCR beta sequences accurately predicted the HLA-A and HLA-B alleles for most subjects in the first cohort. Several of the top co-occurrence clusters appeared to be linked to parvovirus B19, influenza, CMV and Epstein-Barr virus, according to a later analysis. A cluster of highly shared sequence variants was judged likely to represent a technical artifact of the sequencing pipeline. The study listed 150 to 200 TCR beta chains as associated with cytomegalovirus. This cohort had only TCR beta chains sequenced, and the lack of alpha or paired-chain data limited which features could be detected. CMV serostatus was the only immune exposure information available for the cohort. In a later analysis, most CMV-associated TCR beta chains were found to appear HLA-restricted, with HLA associations seemingly driven largely by CMV exposure. Most TCR sequences were seen in very few donors, while some public TCRs were found in many individuals. The authors suggested that the approach could potentially be generalized to other disease states and immunological phenotypes.

Library preparation used the immunoSEQ multiplex PCR assay. The multiplex PCR relied on a mix of 60 forward primers for TCR Vbeta segments and 13 reverse primers for TCR Jbeta segments. The CDR3 region of rearranged TCR beta genes was amplified from genomic DNA by a multiplex PCR assay. On the Illumina HiSeq System, the amplified TCR beta libraries were sequenced as 87-base-pair reads. Per the source publication's procedure: In a later analysis, some 80 million unique TCR beta chains were counted across the approximately 620 repertoires, and roughly 9.9 million of these chains were shared by at least two donors. A nearest-neighbor algorithm error-corrected the raw reads and collapsed the reads into unique sequences, merging closely related sequences to remove PCR and sequencing errors. CDR3 sequences were aligned to IMGT reference sequences to assign V, D and J gene segments. Each retained sequence needed at least a six-nucleotide match to both a V gene segment and a J gene segment. A rearrangement counted as productive if the CDR3 had no stop codons and remained in frame with V and J, and every other rearrangement counted as non-productive. Following IMGT convention, CDR3 was defined as the stretch from the second conserved V-encoded cysteine up to the conserved J-encoded phenylalanine. The earlier analysis of approximately 590 of the donors excluded any sequence lacking an unambiguous match to a single V gene segment. An earlier analysis of a few hundred of the donors called V segments functional above 56.7% productive rearrangements and segregating when the between-donor standard deviation exceeded 5%. A statistical classification framework was built to diagnose cytomegalovirus status from the catalog of TCR beta chain sequences. V and J gene assignment, in a later analysis, came from comparing TCR nucleotide sequences with IMGT/GENE-DB human TR gene sequences. In a later analysis, CDR3 sequences and most-parsimonious VDJ recombination scenarios were assigned using the TCRdist pipeline. In a later analysis, each TCR beta chain was defined by its CDR3 amino acid sequence together with its V-gene family, and reads without a unique V-gene family were excluded. As a way to deal with suspected cross-contamination and a sequencing artifact, a later analysis dropped roughly 600 nucleotide sequences that were highly shared and had low generation probability. In a later analysis, a clonal expansion index was calculated for each public chain from normalized within-repertoire ranks of inferred template counts. In a later analysis, generation probabilities were computed with a VDJ recombination model fitted to out-of-frame rearrangements, and the resulting probabilities were checked against IGoR. A later analysis scored TCR-TCR, TCR-HLA and TCR-CMV co-occurrence with hypergeometric tests, applying a repertoire-size bias correction to TCR pairs. To estimate false discovery rates, a later analysis permuted the HLA or CMV assignments 20 times. In a later analysis, co-occurring TCRs were grouped using DBSCAN, and TCRdist sequence similarity was added for clustering within HLA-allele-positive subsets. Co-occurrence clustering excluded repertoires with fewer than 30,000 or more than 120,000 public chains, plus five with anomalous nucleotide sharing. This is the immuneACCESS table as TCRdb keeps it, with only in-frame sequences that have V and J called. A part of the clones is gone; compared with another copy, unresolved V genes explain less than half, and the rest is unexplained. The V and J calls and clone size were taken over from that table, and D and trimming were inferred from the DNA. Within this sample are about 140,000 clones, with 75% to 85% of them counted one time only. The ten top clones hold 0.85% to 1.4% of the sample.

The cohort comprised around 690 healthy bone marrow donors. All cohort members were sampled while nominally healthy, although unrecorded immune exposures were likely present. The donor tested CMV seronegative and was one of the 352 seronegative cohort members. Each donor provided a peripheral blood sample, and peripheral blood mononuclear cells were used for TCR beta sequencing. Genomic DNA extraction from the blood cell samples was performed with the Qiagen DNeasy Blood Extraction Kit. The CDR3, from cysteine to phenylalanine, totals 13 residues. The retained sequence is limited to the CDR3, 39 bases, with the frame set at the first base. Relative to germline, V is 0 bases shorter and J is 4 bases shorter, with 6 bases between their ends. Sequences SGHRS (CDR1) and YFSETQ (CDR2) are obtained from the germline V gene.

The sequence links TRBV5-1 to TRBJ2-3; the D gene is perhaps TRBD2, from 5 matching bases. The sequencing input was PBMCs. The receptor was derived from a male donor in good health and CMV-seronegative. This receptor carries the CDR3 CASSLASPDTQYF. The nucleotide sequence reads as follows: TGCGCCAGCAGCTTGGCTAGCCCAGATACGCAGTATTTT.